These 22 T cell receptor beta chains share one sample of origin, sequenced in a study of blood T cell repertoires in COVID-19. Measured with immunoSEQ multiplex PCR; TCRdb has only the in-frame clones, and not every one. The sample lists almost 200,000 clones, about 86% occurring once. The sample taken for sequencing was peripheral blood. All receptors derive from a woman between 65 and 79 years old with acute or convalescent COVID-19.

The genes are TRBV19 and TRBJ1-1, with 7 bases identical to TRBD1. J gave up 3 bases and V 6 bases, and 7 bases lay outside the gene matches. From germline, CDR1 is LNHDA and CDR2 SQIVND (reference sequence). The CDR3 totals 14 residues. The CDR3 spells CASSLGQHHTEAFF. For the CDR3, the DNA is TGTGCCAGTAGCCTGGGACAGCACCACACTGAAGCTTTCTTT.

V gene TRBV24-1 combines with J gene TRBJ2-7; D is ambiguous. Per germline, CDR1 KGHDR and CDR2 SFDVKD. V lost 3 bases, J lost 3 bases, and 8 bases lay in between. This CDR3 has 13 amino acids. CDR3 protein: CATSDMGLYEQYF. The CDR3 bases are TGTGCCACCAGTGATATGGGCCTCTACGAGCAGTACTTC.

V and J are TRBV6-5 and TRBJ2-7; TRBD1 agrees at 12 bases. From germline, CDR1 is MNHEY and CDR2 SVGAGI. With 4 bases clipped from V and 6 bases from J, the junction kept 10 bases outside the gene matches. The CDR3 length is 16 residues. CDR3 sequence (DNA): TGTGCCAGCAGTTCCGGGACAGGGGGCGCTCGGGGCGAGCAGTACTTC. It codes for CASSSGTGGARGEQYF.

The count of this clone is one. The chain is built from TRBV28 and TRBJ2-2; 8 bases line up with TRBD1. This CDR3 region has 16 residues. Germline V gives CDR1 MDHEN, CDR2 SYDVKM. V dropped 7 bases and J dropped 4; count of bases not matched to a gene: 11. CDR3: CASNSWTGQSTGELFF. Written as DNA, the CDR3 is TGTGCCAGCAACTCGTGGACAGGGCAGAGCACCGGGGAGCTGTTTTTT.

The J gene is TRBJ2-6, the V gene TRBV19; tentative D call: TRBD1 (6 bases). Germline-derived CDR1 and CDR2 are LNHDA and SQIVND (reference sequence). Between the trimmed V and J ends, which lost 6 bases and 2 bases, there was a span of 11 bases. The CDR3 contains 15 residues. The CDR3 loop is CASRATGTGANVLTF. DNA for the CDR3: TGTGCCAGTAGAGCTACAGGGACTGGGGCCAACGTCCTGACTTTC.

CDR3 nucleotide sequence: TGTGCCAGCAGTCCCTACAGGTACCTACAGTATTTT. It specifies CASSPYRYLQYF. This chain links TRBV27 with TRBJ2-3; the D gene is possibly TRBD1 (5 bases). The CDR3 runs 12 residues. Trimming cost V 5 bases and J 12 bases, with 15 bases left between them. Germline V gives CDR1 MNHEY, CDR2 SMNVEV (reference sequence).

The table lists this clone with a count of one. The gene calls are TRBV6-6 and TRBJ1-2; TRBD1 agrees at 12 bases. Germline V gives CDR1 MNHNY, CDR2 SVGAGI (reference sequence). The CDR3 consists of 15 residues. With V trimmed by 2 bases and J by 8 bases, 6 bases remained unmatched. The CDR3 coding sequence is TGTGCCAGCAGTTACCAGGGACAGGGGGCTGCAGGCTACACCTTC. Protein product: CASSYQGQGAAGYTF.

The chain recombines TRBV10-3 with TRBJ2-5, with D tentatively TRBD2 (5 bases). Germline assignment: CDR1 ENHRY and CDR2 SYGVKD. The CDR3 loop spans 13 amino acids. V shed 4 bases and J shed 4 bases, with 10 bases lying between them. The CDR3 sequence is CAISASEGETQYF. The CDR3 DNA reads TGTGCCATCAGTGCCAGCGAGGGAGAGACCCAGTACTTC.

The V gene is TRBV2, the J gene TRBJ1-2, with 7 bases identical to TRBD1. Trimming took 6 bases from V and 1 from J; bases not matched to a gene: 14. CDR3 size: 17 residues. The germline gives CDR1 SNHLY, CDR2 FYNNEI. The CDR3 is CASRPLTGATFNYGYTF. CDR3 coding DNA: TGTGCCAGCAGGCCCCTAACAGGGGCGACCTTTAACTATGGCTACACCTTC.

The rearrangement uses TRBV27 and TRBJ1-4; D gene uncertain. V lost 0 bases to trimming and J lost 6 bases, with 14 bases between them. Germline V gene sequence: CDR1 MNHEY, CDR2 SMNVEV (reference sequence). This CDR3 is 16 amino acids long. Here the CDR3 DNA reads TGTGCCAGCAGTTTATCGATGAGGGCCCGACATGAAAAACTGTTTTTT. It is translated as CASSLSMRARHEKLFF.

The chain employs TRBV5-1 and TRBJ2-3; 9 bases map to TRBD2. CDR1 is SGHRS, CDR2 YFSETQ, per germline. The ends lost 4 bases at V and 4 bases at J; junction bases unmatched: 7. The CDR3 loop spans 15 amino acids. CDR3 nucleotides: TGCGCCAGCAGCATTAGCGGGGGTTTCTCAGATACGCAGTATTTT. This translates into CASSISGGFSDTQYF.

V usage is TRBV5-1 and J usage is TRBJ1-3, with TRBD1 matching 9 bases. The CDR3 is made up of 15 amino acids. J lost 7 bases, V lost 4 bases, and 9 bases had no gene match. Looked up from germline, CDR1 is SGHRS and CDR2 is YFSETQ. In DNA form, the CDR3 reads TGCGCCAGCAGCGCGGGGGACAGGGAGAGCAACACCATATATTTT. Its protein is CASSAGDRESNTIYF.

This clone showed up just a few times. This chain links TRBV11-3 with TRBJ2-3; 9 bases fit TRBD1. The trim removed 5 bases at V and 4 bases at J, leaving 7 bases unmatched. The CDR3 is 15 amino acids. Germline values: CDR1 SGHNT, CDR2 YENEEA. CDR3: CASSPGQGGADTQYF. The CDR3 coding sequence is TGTGCCAGCAGCCCGGGACAGGGCGGAGCAGATACGCAGTATTTT.

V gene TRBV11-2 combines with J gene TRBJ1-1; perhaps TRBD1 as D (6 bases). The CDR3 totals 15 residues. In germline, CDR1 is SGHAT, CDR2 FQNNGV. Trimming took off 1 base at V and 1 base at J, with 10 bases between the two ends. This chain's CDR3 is CASSLGGPRNTEAFF. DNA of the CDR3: TGTGCCAGCAGCTTAGGGGGGCCGAGGAACACTGAAGCTTTCTTT.

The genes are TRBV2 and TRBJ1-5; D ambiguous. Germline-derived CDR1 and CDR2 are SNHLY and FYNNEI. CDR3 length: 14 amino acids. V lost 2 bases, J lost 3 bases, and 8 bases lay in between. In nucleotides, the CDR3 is TGTGCCAGCAGTGAACTGGCAGACAATCAGCCCCAGCATTTT. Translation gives CASSELADNQPQHF.

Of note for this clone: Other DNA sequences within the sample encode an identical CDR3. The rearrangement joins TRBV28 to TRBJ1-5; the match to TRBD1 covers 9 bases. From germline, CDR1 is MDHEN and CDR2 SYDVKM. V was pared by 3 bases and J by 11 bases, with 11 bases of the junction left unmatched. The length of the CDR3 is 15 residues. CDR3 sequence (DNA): TGTGCCAGCAGTTTGCCGGGACAGGGTATTAAAGCCCAGCATTTT. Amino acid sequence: CASSLPGQGIKAQHF.

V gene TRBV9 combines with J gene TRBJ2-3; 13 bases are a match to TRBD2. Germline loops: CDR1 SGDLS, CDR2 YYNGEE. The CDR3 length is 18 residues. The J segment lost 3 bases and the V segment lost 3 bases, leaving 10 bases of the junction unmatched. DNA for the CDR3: TGTGCCAGCAGCGCACTAGCGGGAGGGCCGGGGGGTACAGATACGCAGTATTTT. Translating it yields CASSALAGGPGGTDTQYF.

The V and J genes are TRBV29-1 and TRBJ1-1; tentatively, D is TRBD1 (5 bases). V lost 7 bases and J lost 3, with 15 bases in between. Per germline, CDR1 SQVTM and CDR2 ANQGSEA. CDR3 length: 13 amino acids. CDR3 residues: CSARGLIYTEAFF. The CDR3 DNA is TGCAGCGCGAGGGGCCTTATTTACACTGAAGCTTTCTTT.

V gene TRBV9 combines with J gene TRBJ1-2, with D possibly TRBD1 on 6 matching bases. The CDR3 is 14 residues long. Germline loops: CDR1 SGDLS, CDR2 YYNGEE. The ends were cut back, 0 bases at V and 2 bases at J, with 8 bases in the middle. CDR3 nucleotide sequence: TGTGCCAGCAGCGTAGGGGACAAAAACTATGGCTACACCTTC. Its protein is CASSVGDKNYGYTF.

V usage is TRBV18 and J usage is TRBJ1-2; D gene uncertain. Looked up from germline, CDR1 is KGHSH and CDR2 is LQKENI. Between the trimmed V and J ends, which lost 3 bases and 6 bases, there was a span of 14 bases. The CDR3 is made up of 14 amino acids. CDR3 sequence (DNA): TGTGCCAGCTCACCTAGGGAGAACGGGAATGGCTACACCTTC. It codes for CASSPRENGNGYTF.

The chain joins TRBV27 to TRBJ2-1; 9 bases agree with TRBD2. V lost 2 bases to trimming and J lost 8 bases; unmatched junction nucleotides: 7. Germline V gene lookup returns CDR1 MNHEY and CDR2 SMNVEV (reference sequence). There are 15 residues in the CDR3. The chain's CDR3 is CASSLVSGRSDEQFF. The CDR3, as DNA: TGTGCCAGCAGTTTAGTTAGCGGGAGAAGTGATGAGCAGTTCTTC.

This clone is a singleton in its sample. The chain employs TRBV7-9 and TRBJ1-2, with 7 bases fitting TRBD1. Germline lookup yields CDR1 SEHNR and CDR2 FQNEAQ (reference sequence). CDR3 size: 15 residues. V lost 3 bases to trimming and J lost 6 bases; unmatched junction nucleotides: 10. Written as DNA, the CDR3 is TGTGCCAGCAGCTTCAACAGGGGCCAGATACATGGCTACACCTTC. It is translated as CASSFNRGQIHGYTF.